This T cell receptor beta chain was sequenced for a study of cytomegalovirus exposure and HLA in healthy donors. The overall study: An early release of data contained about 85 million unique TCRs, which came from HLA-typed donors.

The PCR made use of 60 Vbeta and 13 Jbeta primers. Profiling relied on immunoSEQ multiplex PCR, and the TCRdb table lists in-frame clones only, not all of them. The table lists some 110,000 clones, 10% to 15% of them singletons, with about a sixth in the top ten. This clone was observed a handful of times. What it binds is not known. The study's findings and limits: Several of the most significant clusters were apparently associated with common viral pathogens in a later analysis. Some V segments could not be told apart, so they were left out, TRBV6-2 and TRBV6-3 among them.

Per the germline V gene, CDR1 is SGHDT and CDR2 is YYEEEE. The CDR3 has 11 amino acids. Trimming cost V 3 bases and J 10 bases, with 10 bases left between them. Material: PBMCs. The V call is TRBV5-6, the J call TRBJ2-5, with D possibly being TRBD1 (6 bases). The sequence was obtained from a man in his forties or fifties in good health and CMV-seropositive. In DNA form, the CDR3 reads TGTGCCAGCAGCTCCGGGACACGCCAGTACTTC. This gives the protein CASSSGTRQYF.